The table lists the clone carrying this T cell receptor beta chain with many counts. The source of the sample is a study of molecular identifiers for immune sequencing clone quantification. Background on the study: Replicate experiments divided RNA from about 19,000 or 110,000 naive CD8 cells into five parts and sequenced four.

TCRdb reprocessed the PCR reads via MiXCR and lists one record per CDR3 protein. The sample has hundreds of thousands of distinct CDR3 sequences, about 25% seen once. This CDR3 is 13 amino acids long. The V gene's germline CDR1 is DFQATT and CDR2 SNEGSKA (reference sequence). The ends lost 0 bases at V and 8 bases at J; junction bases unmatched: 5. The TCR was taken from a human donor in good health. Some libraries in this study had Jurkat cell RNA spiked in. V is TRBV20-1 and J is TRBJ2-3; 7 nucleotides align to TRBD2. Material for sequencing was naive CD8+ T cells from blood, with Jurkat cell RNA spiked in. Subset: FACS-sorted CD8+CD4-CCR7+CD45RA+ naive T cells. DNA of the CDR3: TGCAGTGCTAGAGATCGGAGGGAGGGTACGCAGTATTTT. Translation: CSARDRREGTQYF.